These 24 T cell receptor beta chains were sequenced from one sample in a study of shared T cell receptors in the human thymus. The protocol was immunoSEQ multiplex PCR, while the TCRdb copy is restricted to in-frame clones and leaves out a portion. The sample lists roughly 710,000 clones, approximately 85% seen once, with roughly 0.01% in the top ten. This same sample was also taken into another study, of human thymus T cells.

The material sequenced was thymocytes. These receptors were obtained from a girl under three years old with a congenital heart defect.

This chain uses TRBV5-6 with TRBJ2-1; TRBD1 agrees at 9 bases. Per the germline V gene, CDR1 is SGHDT and CDR2 is YYEEEE. The CDR3 is made up of 16 amino acids. V dropped 4 bases and J dropped 1; count of bases not matched to a gene: 6. The CDR3 sequence is CASSNYRGRSYNEQFF. The DNA of the CDR3 is TGTGCCAGCAGCAACTACAGGGGGCGATCCTACAATGAGCAGTTCTTC.

V is TRBV14 and J is TRBJ1-2, with 8 bases identical to TRBD1. In germline, CDR1 is SGHDN, CDR2 FVKESK. The CDR3 spans 17 residues. V was clipped by 2 bases and J by 2 bases; unmatched bases: 10. The CDR3 protein is CASSQHQPGQANYGYTF. The CDR3 DNA reads as TGTGCCAGCAGCCAACATCAACCGGGACAGGCGAACTATGGCTACACCTTC.

J is TRBJ1-3 and V is TRBV2; D uncertain. This CDR3 region has 14 residues. V was trimmed by 7 bases and J by 2 bases, leaving 12 bases between them. Looked up from germline, CDR1 is SNHLY and CDR2 is FYNNEI. CDR3 nucleotide sequence: TGTGCCAGCATGGTGACAATTCCTGGAAACACCATATATTTT. Encoded protein: CASMVTIPGNTIYF. The complete variable domain, with remaining parts taken from reference TRBV2 and TRBJ1-3, reads EPEVTQTPSHQVTQMGQEVILRCVPISNHLYFYWYRQILGQKVEFLVSFYNNEISEKSEIFDDQFSVERPDGSNFTLKIRSTKLEDSAMYFCASMVTIPGNTIYFGEGSWLTVV.

This chain joins TRBV9 and TRBJ2-5; 13 bases are a match to TRBD2. The germline CDR1 and CDR2 sequences are SGDLS and YYNGEE. J gave up 7 bases and V 4 bases, and 22 bases lay outside the gene matches. The CDR3 totals 20 residues. The CDR3 reads CASSSMRGPSGTSGEGTQYF. The CDR3 DNA follows: TGTGCCAGCAGCTCAATGAGGGGGCCCTCCGGGACTAGCGGGGAGGGGACCCAGTACTTC.

This clone turned up a few times. The chain uses TRBV27 and TRBJ2-3; 7 bases map to TRBD1. CDR1 is MNHEY, CDR2 SMNVEV, per germline (reference sequence). The V gene end was trimmed by 7 bases and the J gene end by 4 bases; junction bases not matched to a gene: 8. CDR3 length equals 14 residues. This chain's CDR3 is CASMTGIRADTQYF. The CDR3 nucleotides read TGTGCCAGCATGACAGGGATACGAGCAGATACGCAGTATTTT.

This clone has only one observation. One end of the junction does not line up with germline, which may come from a read error. Within the sample, other DNA sequences also encode this same CDR3. This sequence joins TRBV5-6 and TRBJ1-6; D gene uncertain. CDR1 SGHDT and CDR2 YYEEEE come from the germline V gene. The CDR3 sequence is 16 residues long. The CDR3 here is CASSFYPRARNSPLHF. In DNA, the CDR3 is TGTGCCAGCAGCTTTTATCCGCGGGCTCGGAATTCCCCCCTCCACTTT. Supplemented by reference TRBV5-6 and TRBJ1-6, the full variable domain reads DAGVTQSPTHLIKTRGQQVTLRCSPKSGHDTVSWYQQALGQGPQFIFQYYEEEERQRGNFPDRFSGHQFPNYSSELNVNALLLGDSALYLCASSFYPRARNSPLHFGNGTRLTVT.

The rearrangement joins TRBV5-1 to TRBJ1-1; TRBD1 is a possible D gene (5 bases). The CDR3 runs 15 residues. V lost 7 bases and J lost 3, with 19 bases in between. Germline V CDR1 and CDR2: SGHRS, YFSETQ. The CDR3 region has the DNA TGCGCCAGCTCCGGGAAAAGGAGGGGTGACACTGAAGCTTTCTTT. This gives the protein CASSGKRRGDTEAFF.

The chain combines TRBV29-1 with TRBJ1-1; unclear D gene. Deletions cut 6 bases from V and 11 bases from J, with 19 bases between. The CDR3 totals 12 residues. The V gene's germline CDR1 is SQVTM and CDR2 ANQGSEA. The CDR3 reads CSVEPFEGKAFF. In DNA form, the CDR3 reads TGCAGCGTCGAACCCTTTGAGGGTAAGGCTTTCTTT. Full variable domain (missing parts from reference TRBV29-1 and TRBJ1-1): SAVISQKPSRDICQRGTSLTIQCQVDSQVTMMFWYRQQPGQSLTLIATANQGSEATYESGFVIDKFPISRPNLTFSTLTVSNMSPEDSSIYLCSVEPFEGKAFFGQGTRLTVV.

The chain combines TRBV5-5 with TRBJ1-1; D is possibly TRBD1 (5 bases). The V and J ends lost 1 base and 1 base respectively, with 11 bases between them. The CDR3 is 15 residues long. CDR1 is SGHKS, CDR2 YYEKEE, per germline (reference sequence). The CDR3 region has the DNA TGTGCCAGCAGCTTGACAGGAGAAAAGAACACTGAAGCTTTCTTT. Its translation is CASSLTGEKNTEAFF.

V gene TRBV14 combines with J gene TRBJ1-1; D is perhaps TRBD1 (6 bases). CDR1 is SGHDN and CDR2 is FVKESK in the germline V gene. V was pared by 7 bases and J by 3 bases, with 27 bases between. This CDR3 comprises 18 residues. CDR3 in amino acids: CASTQVGGATVFHTEAFF. CDR3 nucleotide sequence: TGTGCCAGCACCCAGGTTGGGGGGGCGACGGTTTTTCACACTGAAGCTTTCTTT.

The rearrangement links TRBV5-1 to TRBJ1-6; TRBD1 matches 7 bases. This CDR3 is 15 amino acids long. V dropped 5 bases and J dropped 6; count of bases not matched to a gene: 8. Looked up from germline, CDR1 is SGHRS and CDR2 is YFSETQ. Here the CDR3 DNA reads TGCGCCAGCAGTTCCCGACAGGGTGGTAATTCACCCCTCCACTTT. It specifies CASSSRQGGNSPLHF. Full variable domain (rest looked up from reference TRBV5-1 and TRBJ1-6): KAGVTQTPRYLIKTRGQQVTLSCSPISGHRSVSWYQQTPGQGLQFLFEYFSETQRNKGNFPGRFSGRQFSNSRSEMNVSTLELGDSALYLCASSSRQGGNSPLHFGNGTRLTVT.

The chain couples TRBV7-9 to TRBJ2-5; 8 bases fit TRBD2. The length of the CDR3 is 15 residues. The germline V gene has CDR1 SEHNR and CDR2 FQNEAQ (reference sequence). Losses at the gene ends were 2 bases for V and 3 bases for J; bases not matched to a gene: 5. CDR3 in amino acids: CASSLPPRGEETQYF. CDR3 bases: TGTGCCAGCAGCTTACCTCCGCGGGGGGAAGAGACCCAGTACTTC.

This chain links TRBV15 with TRBJ2-7; D gene ambiguous. The V and J ends lost 0 bases and 2 bases respectively, with 8 bases between them. The CDR3 covers 14 residues. Germline assignment: CDR1 LNHNV and CDR2 YYDKDF (reference sequence). CDR3 coding DNA: TGTGCCACCAGCAGAGAAGCAACTCCCTACGAGCAGTACTTC. Translated: CATSREATPYEQYF.

This clone was observed a few times. The rearrangement uses TRBV6-5 and TRBJ1-2; no firm D call. V lost 7 bases, J lost 7 bases, and 13 bases lay in between. CDR1 is MNHEY and CDR2 is SVGAGI in the germline V gene. This CDR3 comprises 12 residues. The CDR3 reads CASKHFRSGYTF. For the CDR3, the DNA is TGTGCCAGCAAACATTTTCGGAGTGGCTACACCTTC.

The chain links TRBV27 to TRBJ2-4, with D perhaps matching TRBD2 (7 bases). The germline V gene encodes CDR1 MNHEY and CDR2 SMNVEV (reference sequence). Trimming stripped 5 bases from V and 1 base from J, with 30 bases between. The CDR3 covers 21 residues. As DNA, the CDR3 is TGTGCCAGCAGTCCCCTCTCCGAAGGGGGGGCAGCTCTTGCGGCCAAAAACATTCAGTACTTC. Protein: CASSPLSEGGAALAAKNIQYF.

The CDR3 DNA follows: TGTGCCAGCAGCCTCAAGACCCCCGGGACTAGTGGCACAGATACGCAGTATTTT. It yields the protein CASSLKTPGTSGTDTQYF. V gene TRBV11-2 combines with J gene TRBJ2-3, with 8 nucleotides matching TRBD2. The CDR3 runs 18 residues. J lost 1 base, V lost 5 bases, and 14 bases had no gene match. The germline gives CDR1 SGHAT, CDR2 FQNNGV. The entire variable domain, with the rest obtained from reference TRBV11-2 and TRBJ2-3, is as follows: EAGVAQSPRYKIIEKRQSVAFWCNPISGHATLYWYQQILGQGPKLLIQFQNNGVVDDSQLPKDRFSAERLKGVDSTLKIQPAKLEDSAVYLCASSLKTPGTSGTDTQYFGPGTRLTVL.

This clone was recorded only once. The genes are TRBV19 and TRBJ1-1; no firm D call. Germline V gives CDR1 LNHDA, CDR2 SQIVND (reference sequence). The CDR3 has 13 residues. The V end was cut by 1 base, the J end by 7 bases, with 10 bases between. In nucleotides, the CDR3 is TGTGCCAGTAGTATAGGAACAGCCCTTGAAGCTTTCTTT. Protein product: CASSIGTALEAFF.

This rearrangement joins TRBV9 to TRBJ1-2, with 7 positions matching TRBD1. Trimming took 2 bases from V and 5 from J; bases not matched to a gene: 3. Looked up from germline, CDR1 is SGDLS and CDR2 is YYNGEE. This CDR3 is 13 amino acids long. CDR3 bases: TGTGCCAGCAGCGTCCCCAGGGGGTATGGCTACACCTTC. It encodes CASSVPRGYGYTF.

This chain links TRBV7-2 with TRBJ2-1, with 7 bases fitting TRBD1. Looked up from germline, CDR1 is SGHTA and CDR2 is FQGNSA. After removal of 5 bases from V and 10 bases from J, the junction contained 11 bases not matched to a gene. The CDR3 length is 14 residues. CDR3 residues: CASSDIWGTEEQFF. The CDR3 DNA follows: TGTGCCAGCAGCGATATCTGGGGGACAGAAGAGCAGTTCTTC. Supplemented by reference TRBV7-2 and TRBJ2-1, the full variable domain reads GAGVSQSPSNKVTEKGKDVELRCDPISGHTALYWYRQSLGQGLEFLIYFQGNSAPDKSGLPSDRFSAERTGGSVSTLTIQRTQQEDSAVYLCASSDIWGTEEQFFGPGTRLTVL.

The rearrangement links TRBV4-1 to TRBJ1-2; 9 positions agree with TRBD1. This CDR3 region has 14 residues. Germline CDR1 reads MGHRA; CDR2 reads YSYEKL. Trimming at V came to 4 bases and at J to 6 bases, leaving 6 bases not matched to a gene. CDR3 protein: CASSRDGTGNGYTF. CDR3 bases: TGCGCCAGCAGCCGAGACGGGACAGGGAATGGCTACACCTTC.

The chain carries TRBV25-1 and TRBJ2-6; D perhaps matches TRBD2 (7 bases). Trimming shortened V by 1 base and J by 2 bases, and 15 bases separated the two germline ends. This CDR3 region has 18 residues. Germline V CDR1 and CDR2: MGHDK, SYGVNS. Written as DNA, the CDR3 is TGTGCCAGCAGTGAATTTGAGGGGGGGAGTACTGGGGCCAACGTCCTGACTTTC. Its protein product is CASSEFEGGSTGANVLTF.

V gene TRBV6-1 combines with J gene TRBJ1-2; 7 nucleotides match TRBD1. V lost 5 bases, J lost 8 bases, and 11 bases stayed unmatched. This CDR3 is 14 amino acids long. CDR1 and CDR2 from the germline V gene are MNHNS and SASEGT. The CDR3 is CASSYTGEFRGYTF. DNA of the CDR3: TGTGCCAGCAGTTATACAGGGGAATTTCGCGGCTACACCTTC.

The V gene is TRBV10-3, the J gene TRBJ1-5, with a possible D match to TRBD1 (6 bases). Per the germline V gene, CDR1 is ENHRY and CDR2 is SYGVKD. Trimming stripped 10 bases from V and 5 bases from J, with 18 bases between. The CDR3 has 14 residues. CDR3 residues: CASKGHRQDQPQHF. In DNA, the CDR3 is TGTGCCAGTAAGGGACATAGACAGGATCAGCCCCAGCATTTT.

This chain links TRBV6-9 with TRBJ1-2, with TRBD1 matching 10 bases. CDR1 is MNHGY, CDR2 SVAAGI, per germline. With 9 bases clipped from V and 8 bases from J, the junction kept 12 bases outside the gene matches. This CDR3 is 14 amino acids long. CDR3 residues: CARPPRQGARGYTF. CDR3 DNA sequence: TGTGCCAGACCCCCGAGACAGGGGGCGCGGGGCTACACCTTC.